Below are 30 T cell receptor beta chains sequenced from a single sample in a study of shared clonotypes between healthy human individuals. The table came from immunoSEQ multiplex PCR; TCRdb's copy has only in-frame clones and leaves some out. This sample carries about 520,000 clones, 65% to 85% of them seen once, and the ten largest clones take 10% to 15%. The sequencing input was PBMCs. The receptor source for this set is a woman in her 40s in good health. Some clones in this sample may be carry-over from other donors' samples.

V gene TRBV19 combines with J gene TRBJ2-7; 7 nucleotides line up with TRBD1. The germline gives CDR1 LNHDA, CDR2 SQIVND (reference sequence). The CDR3 length is 13 residues. Trimming took 6 bases from V and 5 from J; bases not matched to a gene: 7. CDR3 residues: CASRLDRAHEQYF. The CDR3 DNA reads as TGTGCCAGTAGGCTAGACAGGGCCCACGAGCAGTACTTC.

The gene calls are TRBV9 and TRBJ1-4; D is perhaps TRBD1 (5 bases). CDR1 is SGDLS and CDR2 is YYNGEE in the germline V gene. The V end was cut by 0 bases, the J end by 0 bases, with 9 bases between. The CDR3 is made up of 16 amino acids. The CDR3 region is CASSVGSQATNEKLFF. In DNA, the CDR3 is TGTGCCAGCAGCGTAGGCTCACAGGCAACTAATGAAAAACTGTTTTTT.

The genes are TRBV19 and TRBJ1-2; D is uncertain. This CDR3 is 14 amino acids long. Trimming removed 4 bases from V and 3 bases from J, with 12 bases in between. In germline, CDR1 is LNHDA, CDR2 SQIVND (reference sequence). CDR3 in amino acids: CASSNRRGDYGYTF. CDR3 nucleotide sequence: TGTGCCAGTAGTAATAGGCGCGGGGACTATGGCTACACCTTC.

In this sample, this clone turned up once. This chain links TRBV30 with TRBJ1-6, with 7 positions matching TRBD1. The CDR3 has 13 amino acids. Trimming at V came to 0 bases and at J to 9 bases, leaving 2 bases not matched to a gene. Per germline, CDR1 GTSNPN and CDR2 SVGIG (reference sequence). The CDR3 DNA reads as TGTGCCTGGAGTGTACGGACAGGTTCACCCCTCCACTTT. Residues: CAWSVRTGSPLHF.

The chain recombines TRBV25-1 with TRBJ2-5; D call uncertain. The CDR3 is 14 residues long. Trimming stripped 4 bases from V and 2 bases from J, with 11 bases between. Germline V CDR1 and CDR2: MGHDK, SYGVNS. The CDR3 nucleotides are TGTGCCAGCAGTGGACTCGGAAGTCAAGAGACCCAGTACTTC. Protein: CASSGLGSQETQYF.

Remarks on this clone: A far larger clone is one base from this, pointing to a likely read error. The chain carries TRBV18 and TRBJ2-7; the D is unclear. Germline V CDR1 and CDR2: KGHSH, LQKENI. This CDR3 is built from 14 residues. The V and J ends lost 4 bases and 1 base respectively, with 11 bases between them. The CDR3: CASSREDGSYEQYF. CDR3 sequence (DNA): TGTGCCAGCTCACGGGAAGACGGATCCTACGAGCAGTACTTC.

The J gene is TRBJ2-2, the V gene TRBV5-1; 9 nucleotides agree with TRBD2. This CDR3 contains 16 residues. The germline V gene has CDR1 SGHRS and CDR2 YFSETQ. Trimming took 1 base from V and 2 from J; bases not matched to a gene: 3. The CDR3 DNA reads TGCGCCAGCAGCTTGAGACTAGCGGATAACACCGGGGAGCTGTTTTTT. Its protein is CASSLRLADNTGELFF.

V and J are TRBV7-2 and TRBJ2-7, with 11 nucleotides matching TRBD1. This CDR3 contains 16 residues. V dropped 5 bases and J dropped 5; count of bases not matched to a gene: 11. CDR1 SGHTA and CDR2 FQGNSA come from the germline V gene. As DNA, the CDR3 is TGTGCCAGCAGCCCATACCACCGGACAGGGGGCCACGAGCAGTACTTC. Translating gives CASSPYHRTGGHEQYF.

Points on this clone: One base separates it from a far larger clone, so it is likely a read error. V usage is TRBV7-2 and J usage is TRBJ2-2, with 9 bases matching TRBD2. V lost 5 bases and J lost 3; bases outside the gene matches: 13. Germline loops: CDR1 SGHTA, CDR2 FQGNSA. The CDR3 loop spans 18 amino acids. CDR3 coding DNA: TGTACCAGCAGCCGAAGGGGGCGGGAGGGCCGAGACACCGGGGAGCTGTTTTTT. Residues: CTSSRRGREGRDTGELFF.

This clone occurred once. Distinct nucleotide sequences in the sample also encode this CDR3. CDR3 bases: TGTGCCAGCAGTTTGCGATTAGCGGGAGGTGAGACCCAGTACTTC. This sequence encodes CASSLRLAGGETQYF. The chain employs TRBV27 and TRBJ2-5, with TRBD2 matching over 10 bases. CDR3 length: 15 amino acids. CDR1 and CDR2 from the germline V gene are MNHEY and SMNVEV (reference sequence). V dropped 3 bases and J dropped 5; count of bases not matched to a gene: 6.

The chain recombines TRBV19 with TRBJ2-7; 10 bases fit TRBD1. The CDR3 is 13 residues long. J lost 7 bases, V lost 7 bases, and 7 bases had no gene match. Germline CDR1 LNHDA, CDR2 SQIVND (reference sequence). The CDR3 bases are TGTGCCAGTAACCGACAGGGGGCTAATGAGCAGTACTTC. This gives the protein CASNRQGANEQYF.

With respect to this clone: A read error is possible here, since a much larger clone lies one base away. V usage is TRBV27 and J usage is TRBJ2-1; D remains ambiguous. The CDR3 consists of 17 residues. Germline V gene data show CDR1 as MNHEY and CDR2 as SMNVEV (reference sequence). The V end lost 2 bases, the J end lost 1 base, and 15 bases lay between the germline ends. CDR3 sequence: CASSLDEARSSYNEQFF. CDR3 nucleotide sequence: TGTGCCAGCAGTTTAGACGAGGCCAGGAGTTCCTACAATGAGCAGTTCTTC.

Of note for this clone: Since a far larger clone is one base different, this is likely a read error. This chain joins TRBV14 and TRBJ2-7; TRBD2 matches 7 bases. The V gene's germline CDR1 is SGHDN and CDR2 FVKESK. This CDR3 contains 15 residues. As DNA, the CDR3 is TGTGCCGGCAGCCAAGGTCCGGGAGGCAGCTACGAGCAGTACTTC. Its translation is CAGSQGPGGSYEQYF.

With regard to this clone: With only one base between it and a far larger clone, this is likely a read error. V and J are TRBV10-3 and TRBJ2-6; 13 positions match TRBD2. The CDR3 extends over 20 amino acids. Germline-derived CDR1 and CDR2 are ENHRY and SYGVKD. The CDR3: CAISGPTSGRSEGRADVLTF. DNA for the CDR3: TGTGCCATCAGTGGCCCGACTAGCGGGAGGTCCGAGGGGCGGGCCGACGTCCTGACTTTC.

The CDR3 DNA sequence: TGTGCCAGTAGTAGGGGATTCCAAGAGACCCAGTACTTC. Amino acids: CASSRGFQETQYF. This chain uses TRBV19 with TRBJ2-5; D unresolved. The CDR3 loop spans 13 amino acids. V was cut by 4 bases and J by 1 base, with 7 bases left in between. Germline V gene data show CDR1 as LNHDA and CDR2 as SQIVND (reference sequence).

About this clone itself: Other DNA variants within this sample encode the same CDR3. The gene calls are TRBV18 and TRBJ1-1; D may be TRBD1 (6 bases). This CDR3 contains 14 residues. Germline values: CDR1 KGHSH, CDR2 LQKENI. Trimming took off 1 base at V and 1 base at J, with 7 bases between the two ends. CDR3 nucleotide sequence: TGTGCCAGCTCACCACAGGGGGGGAACACTGAAGCTTTCTTT. Its protein product is CASSPQGGNTEAFF. Variable domain in full (rest from reference TRBV18 and TRBJ1-1): NAGVMQNPRHLVRRRGQEARLRCSPMKGHSHVYWYRQLPEEGLKFMVYLQKENIIDESGMPKERFSAEFPKEGPSILRIQQVVRGDSAAYFCASSPQGGNTEAFFGQGTRLTVV.

For this clone: With a much larger clone just one base away, this may be a read error. The CDR3 DNA is TGTGCCAGCAGCAGAGCCGGGGCTAGCGGGAGAGGTGAGCAGTTCTTC. Its translation: CASSRAGASGRGEQFF. J is TRBJ2-1 and V is TRBV7-9, with 10 bases aligning to TRBD2. With 5 bases clipped from V and 9 bases from J, the junction kept 13 bases outside the gene matches. The CDR3 sequence is 16 residues long. Looked up from germline, CDR1 is SEHNR and CDR2 is FQNEAQ (reference sequence).

This chain connects TRBV29-1 to TRBJ2-5, with 11 nucleotides matching TRBD2. The germline V gene has CDR1 SQVTM and CDR2 ANQGSEA. This CDR3 contains 17 residues. With V trimmed by 1 base and J by 5 bases, 12 bases remained unmatched. The CDR3 protein is CSVEGLAGGGGEETQYF. In nucleotides, the CDR3 is TGCAGCGTTGAAGGGCTAGCGGGAGGAGGGGGTGAGGAGACCCAGTACTTC.

About this clone itself: A read error likely explains this, since a far larger clone differs by one base. The sample has other DNA sequences that encode this CDR3 too. V usage is TRBV7-2 and J usage is TRBJ1-1; 7 bases map to TRBD1. This CDR3 has 13 amino acids. The germline V gene encodes CDR1 SGHTA and CDR2 FQGNSA. In DNA, the CDR3 is TGCGCCAGCAGCCCAGGGGGAGTGGCTGAAGCTTTCTTT. Translation gives CASSPGGVAEAFF. The full variable domain, rest sourced from reference TRBV7-2 and TRBJ1-1, is GAGVSQSPSNKVTEKGKDVELRCDPISGHTALYWYRQSLGQGLEFLIYFQGNSAPDKSGLPSDRFSAERTGGSVSTLTIQRTQQEDSAVYLCASSPGGVAEAFFGQGTRLTVV.

Worth noting for this clone: A far larger clone is a single base away, which makes a read error likely. The chain combines TRBV30 with TRBJ2-1; D possibly uses TRBD1 or TRBD2 (6 bases each). This CDR3 has 17 residues. Per the germline V gene, CDR1 is GTSNPN and CDR2 is SVGIG (reference sequence). The CDR3 reads CAWRGGLGGRTYDEQFF. The CDR3, as DNA: TGTGCCTGGAGGGGTGGATTAGGGGGGCGCACCTACGATGAGCAGTTCTTC.

The gene calls are TRBV10-3 and TRBJ2-7; 11 bases line up with TRBD2. The V gene end was trimmed by 6 bases and the J gene end by 3 bases; junction bases not matched to a gene: 10. The CDR3 totals 16 residues. The germline V gene encodes CDR1 ENHRY and CDR2 SYGVKD. CDR3 protein: CAIRPGTSGNSYEQYF. CDR3 nucleotides: TGTGCCATCAGACCCGGGACTAGCGGAAACAGCTACGAGCAGTACTTC.

This sequence joins TRBV11-2 and TRBJ2-7; 9 positions match TRBD2. The CDR3 contains 15 residues. Germline V gives CDR1 SGHAT, CDR2 FQNNGV. V shed 3 bases, J shed 6 bases, and the junction held 9 bases outside the gene matches. The CDR3 DNA reads TGTGCCAGCAGCTTCTCTCCCCGCGGGAGGGGCGAGCAGTACTTC. Translation gives CASSFSPRGRGEQYF.

The rearrangement links TRBV5-1 to TRBJ2-3; 9 positions agree with TRBD2. V was pared by 4 bases and J by 2 bases, with 5 bases of the junction left unmatched. Germline V lookup: CDR1 SGHRS, CDR2 YFSETQ. The CDR3 runs 15 residues. As DNA, the CDR3 is TGCGCCAGCAGCCCGAGCGGGAGGTACACAGATACGCAGTATTTT. Protein: CASSPSGRYTDTQYF.

With regard to this clone: It is likely a read error: a sequence one base away is far more abundant. The rearrangement joins TRBV7-9 to TRBJ1-2; 10 nucleotides align to TRBD1. The CDR3 spans 15 residues. Germline lookup yields CDR1 SEHNR and CDR2 FQNEAQ (reference sequence). This chain's CDR3 is CASSVRGTGVYCYTF. The CDR3 DNA sequence: TGTGCCAGCAGCGTACGTGGGACAGGGGTCTATTGCTACACCTTC.

Turning to this clone: Other DNA sequences in this sample translate to the same CDR3. The chain employs TRBV10-3 and TRBJ1-1; 8 nucleotides agree with TRBD1. This CDR3 is 13 amino acids long. The J segment lost 1 base and the V segment lost 6 bases, leaving 1 base of the junction unmatched. Per the germline V gene, CDR1 is ENHRY and CDR2 is SYGVKD. For the CDR3, the DNA is TGTGCCATCAGGGACAGGGAGAACACTGAAGCTTTCTTT. Encoded protein: CAIRDRENTEAFF.

This clone was detected once. The chain couples TRBV4-2 to TRBJ2-7, with 7 positions matching TRBD2. The ends lost 0 bases at V and 2 bases at J; junction bases unmatched: 7. The length of the CDR3 is 16 residues. The germline CDR1 and CDR2 sequences are LGHNA and YNFKEQ. For the CDR3, the DNA is TGTGCCAGCAGCCAAGAGGGCGGGAGTACCCCCTACGAGCAGTACTTC. The encoded protein is CASSQEGGSTPYEQYF.

As concerns this clone: This probably arose from a read error, given a far larger clone one base away. The chain recombines TRBV2 with TRBJ2-7, with unresolved D. CDR1 and CDR2 from the germline V gene are SNHLY and FYNNEI. Trimming took 10 bases from V and 4 from J, leaving 17 bases between them. The CDR3 has 13 residues. The CDR3 DNA reads TGTGCCACGTTCTGGACGCCAGAGTACGAGCAGTACTTC. Translation gives CATFWTPEYEQYF.

The chain combines TRBV30 with TRBJ2-1; unclear D gene. Trimming cost V 0 bases and J 6 bases, with 6 bases left between them. There are 12 residues in the CDR3. Germline values: CDR1 GTSNPN, CDR2 SVGIG (reference sequence). The DNA of the CDR3 is TGTGCCTGGAGTGTAAGCCCCAATGAGCAGTTCTTC. Encoded protein: CAWSVSPNEQFF.

The chain employs TRBV6-4 and TRBJ2-7; TRBD2 might be the D (7 bases). This CDR3 has 14 amino acids. The V and J ends lost 7 bases and 6 bases respectively, with 19 bases between them. CDR1 and CDR2 from the germline V gene are MRHNA and SNTAGT. This chain's CDR3 is CASTEGGSTCEQYF. The CDR3, as DNA: TGTGCCAGCACTGAGGGGGGGTCGACGTGCGAGCAGTACTTC.

This clone came up many times. The chain recombines TRBV6-4 with TRBJ2-3; D is perhaps TRBD1 or TRBD2 (6 bases each). Germline values: CDR1 MRHNA, CDR2 SNTAGT. CDR3 size: 16 residues. With 0 bases removed from V and 4 bases from J, the gap between germline ends came to 14 bases. CDR3 amino acids: CASSDSRGAGSDTQYF. The CDR3 DNA is TGTGCCAGCAGTGACTCGAGGGGGGCCGGCTCAGATACGCAGTATTTT.